This T cell receptor beta chain is drawn from a study of OX40 agonist ivuxolimab in advanced cancers. Repertoires were generated with immunoSEQ multiplex PCR, while TCRdb's copy carries only in-frame clones and drops some. The repertoire holds 60,000 to 95,000 clones, with 70% to 90% as singletons. J was trimmed by 6 bases and V by 4 bases; bases with no gene match: 2. The CDR3 totals 13 residues. In germline, CDR1 is SGHRS, CDR2 YFSETQ. The study sampled blood at baseline, cycle 4 day 1, and cycle 7 day 1. Overall study results and limits: Clonal expansion by week 6 occurred in CD4+ and CD8+ blood T cells (at 0.1 to 3.0 mg/kg).

As to this clone: The target antigen is unknown.

The sequence derives from an adult with an advanced solid tumor such as melanoma, head and neck, liver or kidney cancer. Sequencing used CD4+ or CD8+ T cells sorted from blood, obtained in a trial of the OX40 agonist ivuxolimab. The chain uses TRBV5-1 and TRBJ1-1; 11 bases align to TRBD1. The CDR3 bases are TGCGCCAGCAGCCAGGGACAGGGGGCTGAAGCTTTCTTT. This sequence encodes CASSQGQGAEAFF.